Presented here are 25 T cell receptor beta chains from one specimen sequenced in a study of blood T cell repertoires in COVID-19 (dated by TCRdb to 2018 to 2021). Libraries were built with the immunoSEQ multiplex PCR assay. What TCRdb holds here is the immuneACCESS table cut down to in-frame rearrangements. Part of the clones is not present; checked against another copy, under half of the missing clones reflect an unresolved V gene, and the others are unexplained. A total of about 380,000 clones appear in this sample, around 90% of them only once. 6% to 7.5% of the sample is in the top ten clones. Input material: peripheral blood. These receptors all stem from a man aged 18 to 30 with active or convalescent COVID-19.

The chain carries TRBV4-2 and TRBJ1-4; 7 bases map to TRBD1. CDR3 size: 15 residues. Trimming at V came to 4 bases and at J to 5 bases, leaving 7 bases not matched to a gene. From germline, CDR1 is LGHNA and CDR2 YNFKEQ. CDR3 bases: TGTGCCAGCAGCCCGCCGACAGGGTGGAATGAAAAACTGTTTTTT. Protein sequence: CASSPPTGWNEKLFF.

This sequence joins TRBV7-6 and TRBJ2-1; D might be TRBD1 (5 bases). Germline loops: CDR1 SGHVS, CDR2 FNYEAQ. This CDR3 has 15 amino acids. V shed 1 base and J shed 6 bases, with 13 bases lying between them. Written as DNA, the CDR3 is TGTGCCAGCAGCTTAGGGGTGACAGTGGGCAATGAGCAGTTCTTC. It specifies CASSLGVTVGNEQFF.

In its sample, this clone was seen once. V and J are TRBV19 and TRBJ1-2, with 10 bases that match TRBD1. V shed 11 bases and J 4 bases; nucleotides not matched to a gene: 7. Germline V gene sequence: CDR1 LNHDA, CDR2 SQIVND (reference sequence). The CDR3 totals 13 residues. Here the CDR3 reads CAERGQGIYGYTF. The CDR3 bases are TGTGCCGAGCGGGGACAGGGGATCTATGGCTACACCTTC. The full variable domain, its missing parts supplied by reference TRBV19 and TRBJ1-2, is DGGITQSPKYLFRKEGQNVTLSCEQNLNHDAMYWYRQDPGQGLRLIYYSQIVNDFQKGDIAEGYSVSREKKESFPLTVTSAQKNPTAFYLCAERGQGIYGYTFGSGTRLTVV.

V usage is TRBV11-2 and J usage is TRBJ2-7; 7 bases are shared with TRBD1. J gave up 4 bases and V 4 bases, and 1 base lay outside the gene matches. CDR1 and CDR2 from the germline V gene are SGHAT and FQNNGV. This CDR3 has 12 residues. CDR3 nucleotide sequence: TGTGCCAGCAGCTCGACAGGGTACGAGCAGTACTTC. This codes for CASSSTGYEQYF.

This chain connects TRBV29-1 to TRBJ2-7; the match to TRBD1 covers 8 bases. Looked up from germline, CDR1 is SQVTM and CDR2 is ANQGSEA. This CDR3 has 13 residues. The J segment lost 2 bases and the V segment lost 6 bases, leaving 6 bases of the junction unmatched. CDR3 protein: CSVVGQGPYEQYF. CDR3 bases: TGCAGCGTCGTTGGACAGGGCCCCTACGAGCAGTACTTC.

The V and J genes are TRBV19 and TRBJ1-3; TRBD1 matches at 12 bases. Germline CDR1 is LNHDA and CDR2 is SQIVND (reference sequence). V lost 5 bases, J lost 1 base, and 3 bases stayed unmatched. This CDR3 region has 16 residues. The CDR3 is CASSLGQGASGNTIYF. CDR3 bases: TGTGCCAGTAGTCTGGGACAGGGGGCTTCTGGAAACACCATATATTTT.

The V and J genes are TRBV4-1 and TRBJ1-2; tentatively, D is TRBD1 (6 bases). V dropped 7 bases and J dropped 8 bases, with 23 bases sitting between them. The CDR3 consists of 15 residues. Germline CDR1 MGHRA, CDR2 YSYEKL. DNA for the CDR3: TGCGCCAGCACCATTAGACAGGTTAACTATGGAGGCTACACCTTC. It specifies CASTIRQVNYGGYTF.

This clone appeared a few times. The V and J genes are TRBV2 and TRBJ1-5, with TRBD1 as a possible D gene (5 bases). The germline CDR1 and CDR2 sequences are SNHLY and FYNNEI. Trimming removed 1 base at V and 6 bases at J, with 10 bases between. The CDR3 sequence is 14 residues long. The CDR3 bases are TGTGCCAGCAGTGAAGTTGCAGGGTTTCAGCCCCAGCATTTT. Amino acid sequence: CASSEVAGFQPQHF.

V usage is TRBV6-2 or TRBV6-3 and J usage is TRBJ2-5; 13 bases agree with TRBD2. Looked up from germline, CDR1 is MNHEY and CDR2 is SVGEGT. The CDR3 loop spans 16 amino acids. Unmatched junction bases numbered 8, after V lost 5 bases and J lost 5 bases. Here the CDR3 reads CASSTTSGRFRETQYF. CDR3 nucleotide sequence: TGTGCCAGCAGTACGACTAGCGGGAGGTTTCGGGAGACCCAGTACTTC.

The genes are TRBV11-2 and TRBJ1-2, with 8 positions matching TRBD1. CDR1 SGHAT and CDR2 FQNNGV come from the germline V gene. The CDR3 covers 13 residues. The V segment lost 2 bases and the J segment 8 bases; nucleotides outside the gene matches: 4. The CDR3 DNA follows: TGTGCCAGCAGCTTAAACAGGGGGGAAGGCTACACCTTC. Amino acid sequence: CASSLNRGEGYTF.

Turning to this clone: One end of the junction does not line up with germline, which may come from a read error. The CDR3 is CASSPYVRKPSGANVLTF. The CDR3 nucleotides read TGTGCCAGCAGTCCTTACGTGAGAAAACCCTCTGGGGCCAACGTGCTGACTTTC. This chain uses TRBV27 with TRBJ2-6; a weak D match, TRBD1 (5 bases). Germline V lookup: CDR1 MNHEY, CDR2 SMNVEV (reference sequence). The CDR3 is 18 amino acids.

V is TRBV3-1 (or the pseudogene TRBV3-2) and J is TRBJ2-7, with 12 bases aligning to TRBD2. Germline lookup yields CDR1 LGHDT and CDR2 YNNKEL (reference sequence). Trimming took 1 base from V and 7 from J; bases not matched to a gene: 5. The CDR3 runs 15 residues. CDR3 protein: CASSQVLAGGGEQYF. For the CDR3, the DNA is TGTGCCAGCAGCCAAGTACTAGCGGGGGGCGGGGAGCAGTACTTC.

This chain links TRBV10-3 with TRBJ2-2; TRBD1 is a possible D gene (5 bases). V lost 3 bases, J lost 1 base, and 12 bases lay in between. CDR3 size: 16 residues. CDR1 and CDR2 from the germline V gene are ENHRY and SYGVKD. The CDR3: CAISEVRVKNTGELFF. CDR3 in DNA: TGTGCCATCAGTGAAGTCAGGGTCAAGAACACCGGGGAGCTGTTTTTT.

The chain employs TRBV30 and TRBJ1-5; TRBD1 matches at 7 bases. Trimming removed 2 bases from V and 2 bases from J; junction bases left unmatched: 6. This CDR3 comprises 15 residues. Per germline, CDR1 GTSNPN and CDR2 SVGIG (reference sequence). Here the CDR3 reads CAWSTRDRGNQPQHF. The CDR3 DNA is TGTGCCTGGAGTACCCGAGACAGGGGCAATCAGCCCCAGCATTTT.

The rearrangement links TRBV7-9 to TRBJ1-1, with D perhaps matching TRBD1 (6 bases). V was clipped by 6 bases and J by 5 bases, with 13 bases between them. Germline CDR1 SEHNR, CDR2 FQNEAQ (reference sequence). This CDR3 is built from 13 residues. The CDR3 nucleotides are TGTGCCAGCAGTTATTATAGGGGGACTGAAGCTTTCTTT. Protein sequence: CASSYYRGTEAFF.

The chain employs TRBV3-1 (or the pseudogene TRBV3-2) and TRBJ1-4; 10 bases map to TRBD1. Germline CDR1 reads LGHDT; CDR2 reads YNNKEL (reference sequence). The CDR3 extends over 14 amino acids. V gave up 8 bases and J gave up 5 bases; unmatched junction bases: 5. The CDR3 region has the DNA TGTGCCAGCGCCTGGGGACAGGGGAATGAAAAACTGTTTTTT. As protein: CASAWGQGNEKLFF.

The chain joins TRBV3-1 (or the pseudogene TRBV3-2) to TRBJ2-3; 9 bases map to TRBD2. Germline-derived CDR1 and CDR2 are LGHDT and YNNKEL (reference sequence). V shed 1 base and J 0 bases; nucleotides not matched to a gene: 5. The CDR3 totals 17 residues. This chain's CDR3 is CASSQVTSGSSTDTQYF. CDR3 nucleotide sequence: TGTGCCAGCAGCCAAGTGACTAGCGGTTCTAGCACAGATACGCAGTATTTT.

The rearrangement joins TRBV28 to TRBJ1-1; D is unclear. Germline V gene data show CDR1 as MDHEN and CDR2 as SYDVKM. Deletions cut 5 bases from V and 1 base from J, with 5 bases between. The CDR3 length is 12 residues. Written as DNA, the CDR3 is TGTGCCAGCAGTCCATGGAACACTGAAGCTTTCTTT. Translated: CASSPWNTEAFF.

This chain connects TRBV29-1 to TRBJ2-3; the D is unclear. The V and J ends lost 4 bases and 8 bases respectively, with 19 bases between them. The CDR3 runs 14 residues. Germline V gene lookup returns CDR1 SQVTM and CDR2 ANQGSEA. The CDR3 sequence is CSVALLTPSGTQYF. DNA of the CDR3: TGCAGCGTTGCCCTACTCACCCCGTCCGGTACGCAGTATTTT.

J is TRBJ1-2 and V is TRBV7-2, with 7 bases matching TRBD1. Germline V gives CDR1 SGHTA, CDR2 FQGNSA. The CDR3 loop spans 14 amino acids. Trimming cost V 4 bases and J 5 bases; bases outside gene matches: 7. Written as DNA, the CDR3 is TGTGCCAGCAGCTCAGACAGGGTGTGGTATGGCTACACCTTC. It is translated as CASSSDRVWYGYTF.

This sequence joins TRBV13 and TRBJ2-3; 9 nucleotides align to TRBD1. The CDR3 is 16 amino acids. J lost 4 bases, V lost 5 bases, and 10 bases had no gene match. Germline CDR1 and CDR2: PRHDT and FYEKMQ (reference sequence). In DNA, the CDR3 is TGTGCCAGCAGCCAGGGGACAGGGCTGACCGCAGATACGCAGTATTTT. Encoded protein: CASSQGTGLTADTQYF.

This chain joins TRBV14 and TRBJ2-5; 8 nucleotides align to TRBD2. Germline V lookup: CDR1 SGHDN, CDR2 FVKESK. The CDR3 covers 17 residues. V trimming: 2 bases; J trimming: 1 base; junction bases outside the gene matches: 9. CDR3: CASSQFKAGGPQETQYF. As DNA, the CDR3 is TGTGCCAGCAGCCAATTTAAGGCGGGGGGCCCCCAAGAGACCCAGTACTTC.

This rearrangement joins TRBV7-2 to TRBJ2-7; tentative D call: TRBD1 (6 bases). Trimming pared 2 bases from V and 3 bases from J, leaving 8 bases between. Germline CDR1 reads SGHTA; CDR2 reads FQGNSA. This CDR3 contains 13 residues. CDR3 sequence (DNA): TGTGCCAGCAGCTTAACGGACAGCTACGAGCAGTACTTC. Translated: CASSLTDSYEQYF. Supplemented by reference TRBV7-2 and TRBJ2-7, the full variable domain reads GAGVSQSPSNKVTEKGKDVELRCDPISGHTALYWYRQSLGQGLEFLIYFQGNSAPDKSGLPSDRFSAERTGGSVSTLTIQRTQQEDSAVYLCASSLTDSYEQYFGPGTRLTVT.

The V and J genes are TRBV5-1 and TRBJ2-7; D may be TRBD1 (6 bases). The CDR3 consists of 14 residues. Germline assignment: CDR1 SGHRS and CDR2 YFSETQ. Trimming took off 4 bases at V and 2 bases at J, with 13 bases between the two ends. CDR3 region: CASSPGDNTYEQYF. The CDR3 DNA is TGCGCCAGCAGCCCCGGGGACAACACCTACGAGCAGTACTTC.

The genes are TRBV7-8 and TRBJ2-1, with TRBD1 matching 7 bases. The trim removed 1 base at V and 0 bases at J, leaving 9 bases unmatched. The CDR3 runs to 18 residues. In germline, CDR1 is SGHVS, CDR2 FQNEAQ. CDR3 bases: TGTGCCAGCAGCTTAGGGTTTCGGGACAGTGTCTCCTACAATGAGCAGTTCTTC. It translates to CASSLGFRDSVSYNEQFF.